This T cell receptor (beta chain) was obtained from a study of blood T cell repertoires in COVID-19. Study overall: COVID-19 samples, acute and convalescent, were from the United States, Italy and Spain. Nucleic acid was either cDNA or gDNA, and it came from T cells, B-cell-depleted T cells, or PBMCs.

Authors' data handling: Nucleated cell number was recorded as an estimate derived from reference gene primer amplification. Only in-frame clones appear in the TCRdb table, and some are missing; sequencing was by immunoSEQ multiplex PCR. V, J and clone size reflect that table, while D and trimming were determined from the DNA. This sample has about 240,000 clones, with around 90% found just once. The length of the CDR3 is 14 residues. V lost 9 bases and J lost 2; bases outside the gene matches: 8. Germline V gives CDR1 LNHDA, CDR2 SQIVND (reference sequence). Sequencing was performed on peripheral blood. The chain couples TRBV19 to TRBJ2-7; TRBD1 aligns across 9 bases. The TCR comes from a woman aged 25 to 39 with acute or convalescent COVID-19. The CDR3 loop reads CASGTGTGTYEQYF. The DNA of the CDR3 is TGTGCCAGCGGAACCGGGACAGGGACCTACGAGCAGTACTTC.